The 15 T cell receptor beta chains presented below share a single source sample, sequenced in a study of CD8+CD57+ T cells in acquired aplastic anemia. Selection for sequencing was limited to patients who had shown CD8+CD57+ cell expansion by flow cytometry. TCR beta VDJ and CDR3 profiles were obtained from a genomic DNA template. MiXCR was run by TCRdb on the reads, yielding one entry per CDR3 protein. The sample contains approximately 180,000 distinct CDR3 sequences, about 45% of which appear only once. The material sequenced was sorted CD4+, CD8+, or CD8+CD57+ T cells (not recorded which) from PBMCs. All receptors come from a human donor with aplastic anemia.

This sequence joins TRBV6-6 and TRBJ2-5; D not certain. Germline V CDR1 and CDR2: MNHNY, SVGAGI (reference sequence). This CDR3 region has 11 residues. V lost 7 bases and J lost 5, with 8 bases in between. CDR3 amino acids: CASKLVETQYF. In DNA form, the CDR3 reads TGTGCCAGCAAGTTGGTGGAGACCCAGTACTTC.

This chain uses TRBV7-4 with TRBJ2-1; 7 bases fit TRBD2. Trimming cost V 5 bases and J 9 bases; bases outside gene matches: 10. This CDR3 is built from 14 residues. Germline V lookup: CDR1 SGHVT, CDR2 SQSDAQ. CDR3 in amino acids: CASSQVGGTSEQFF. The CDR3 DNA reads as TGTGCCAGCAGCCAAGTCGGGGGGACCAGTGAGCAGTTCTTC.

The rearrangement links TRBV7-9 to TRBJ2-2; D is possibly TRBD2 (5 bases). The CDR3 extends over 14 amino acids. Germline CDR1 SEHNR, CDR2 FQNEAQ (reference sequence). The V gene lost 8 bases and the J gene lost 2 bases, with 12 bases spanning the gap. In nucleotides, the CDR3 is TGTGCCAGCGAGCGGCTAACAAACACCGGGGAGCTGTTTTTT. This encodes CASERLTNTGELFF.

The CDR3 bases are TGTGCCAGCAGTCCGACAGGGTTGGCTGAAGCTTTCTTT. Translation: CASSPTGLAEAFF. The V call is TRBV7-2, the J call TRBJ1-1, with 7 bases lining up with TRBD1. The CDR3 totals 13 residues. Germline V gives CDR1 SGHTA, CDR2 FQGNSA. V lost 6 bases and J lost 6; bases outside the gene matches: 7.

Comment on this clonotype: A much larger clone differs by one base, so this may be a read error. The chain couples TRBV4-1 to TRBJ1-6; 7 bases fit TRBD1. This CDR3 spans 17 amino acids. Germline assignment: CDR1 MGHRA and CDR2 YSYEKL. The V gene end was trimmed by 1 base and the J gene end by 5 bases; junction bases not matched to a gene: 8. CDR3 in amino acids: CASSQGEGALNNSPLHF. The CDR3 bases are TGCGCCAGCAGCCAAGGGGAGGGGGCGCTTAATAATTCACCCCTCCACTTT.

This clonotype was counted many times. This may come from a read error, since a much larger clone is one base off. V usage is TRBV19 and J usage is TRBJ1-2; no clear D. Trimming pared 7 bases from V and 4 bases from J, leaving 16 bases between. CDR3 length: 14 amino acids. Germline loops: CDR1 LNHDA, CDR2 SQIVND (reference sequence). The CDR3: CASTTLGDTYGYTF. CDR3 nucleotide sequence: TGTGCCAGTACCACCCTCGGTGATACCTATGGCTACACCTTC. Full variable domain (outside the CDR3, taken from reference TRBV19 and TRBJ1-2): DGGITQSPKYLFRKEGQNVTLSCEQNLNHDAMYWYRQDPGQGLRLIYYSQIVNDFQKGDIAEGYSVSREKKESFPLTVTSAQKNPTAFYLCASTTLGDTYGYTFGSGTRLTVV.

This clonotype has at least ten counts. The chain joins TRBV6-1 to TRBJ2-5; TRBD2 matches 8 bases. The CDR3 consists of 15 residues. The J segment lost 9 bases and the V segment lost 0 bases, leaving 9 bases of the junction unmatched. Germline V gives CDR1 MNHNS, CDR2 SASEGT. The CDR3 protein is CASSEAGTRGAAQYF. The CDR3 nucleotides are TGTGCCAGCAGTGAAGCGGGGACTAGAGGGGCGGCCCAGTACTTC.

The count of this clonotype is one. V gene TRBV9 combines with J gene TRBJ2-1; TRBD2 agrees at 11 bases. The CDR3 totals 16 residues. Germline CDR1 and CDR2: SGDLS and YYNGEE. The V and J ends lost 0 bases and 9 bases, in that order; junction bases with no gene match: 8. The CDR3 protein is CASSVGTSGGAGEQFF. CDR3 DNA: TGTGCCAGCAGCGTAGGCACTAGCGGGGGTGCCGGTGAGCAGTTCTTC.

In nucleotides, the CDR3 is TGCGCCAGCAGCTCAACCCCCGGGACAGCCCAAGCTTTCTTT. This translates into CASSSTPGTAQAFF. The chain carries TRBV5-1 and TRBJ1-1; 7 nucleotides align to TRBD1. The J segment lost 9 bases and the V segment lost 3 bases, leaving 11 bases of the junction unmatched. Germline V gene lookup returns CDR1 SGHRS and CDR2 YFSETQ. CDR3 length equals 14 residues.

Regarding this clonotype: This sequence may be a read error, since a much larger clone differs from it by one base. The chain employs TRBV5-6 and TRBJ1-4, with D uncertain. The CDR3 is 15 residues long. The germline V gene has CDR1 SGHDT and CDR2 YYEEEE. CDR3 nucleotides: TGTGCCAGCAGCTTATCGACAACAACTAATGAAAAACGGTTTTTT. Its protein product is CASSLSTTTNEKRFF.

The chain employs TRBV27 and TRBJ1-2; D is undetermined. The germline gives CDR1 MNHEY, CDR2 SMNVEV (reference sequence). V was pared by 4 bases and J by 0 bases, with 9 bases between. This CDR3 has 14 amino acids. The CDR3 is CASSYRGSNYGYTF. As DNA, the CDR3 is TGTGCCAGCAGTTACCGGGGATCTAACTATGGCTACACCTTC.

V is TRBV19 and J is TRBJ1-2; D not resolved. Trimming shortened V by 4 bases and J by 4 bases, and 10 bases separated the two germline ends. CDR3 size: 13 residues. Germline values: CDR1 LNHDA, CDR2 SQIVND (reference sequence). CDR3 loop: CASSTSLVYGYTF. The DNA for the CDR3 is TGTGCCAGTAGTACCTCTCTGGTCTATGGCTACACCTTC.

In regard to this clonotype: A much larger clone is a single base away; this may be a read error. The chain uses TRBV11-1 and TRBJ2-3; D is perhaps TRBD2 (7 bases). CDR3 length equals 16 residues. CDR1 SGHAT and CDR2 FQDESV come from the germline V gene (reference sequence). The CDR3: CASSFGAGGGTDAQYF. The CDR3 DNA is TGTGCCAGCAGCTTCGGGGCAGGCGGGGGCACAGATGCGCAGTATTTT.

This clonotype was seen only a few times. The rearrangement joins TRBV7-9 to TRBJ2-5; possible D gene TRBD1, 7 bases. This CDR3 has 13 residues. V shed 5 bases and J shed 5 bases, with 12 bases lying between them. The germline V gene has CDR1 SEHNR and CDR2 FQNEAQ (reference sequence). The CDR3: CASSQGGLETQYF. In nucleotides, the CDR3 is TGTGCCAGCAGCCAGGGGGGCCTGGAGACCCAGTACTTC.

This chain joins TRBV10-3 and TRBJ2-5; D is uncertain. Germline lookup yields CDR1 ENHRY and CDR2 SYGVKD. The V end was cut by 8 bases, the J end by 2 bases, with 6 bases between. The CDR3 runs to 11 residues. CDR3 residues: CAIGTQETQYF. As DNA, the CDR3 is TGTGCCATCGGTACACAAGAGACCCAGTACTTC.